The present TCR beta chain was sequenced within a study of cytomegalovirus exposure and HLA in healthy donors. Study-level points and caveats: Earlier analysis looked at TCR beta V segments, and most were productive about 90% or about 30% of the time. Later analysis showed most CMV-associated TCR beta chains appearing HLA-restricted.

Both 60 Vbeta primers and 13 Jbeta primers went into the PCR. Here immunoSEQ multiplex PCR was the method, and the copy in TCRdb shows in-frame clones only, minus some. Of 100,000 to 150,000 clones in the sample, under 85% were seen once. V was clipped by 4 bases and J by 4 bases; unmatched bases: 11. The CDR3 sequence is 15 residues long. Germline CDR1 and CDR2: GTSNPN and SVGIG (reference sequence). Turning to this clone: Its specificity is unknown.

The sample was PBMCs. The TCR was taken from a woman aged 40 to 55 in good health and CMV-seropositive. The rearrangement joins TRBV30 to TRBJ2-5; TRBD2 aligns across 8 bases. The CDR3 nucleotides read TGTGCCTGGAATAAAGCGGGAGACCCAGGAGAGACCCAGTACTTC. The encoded protein is CAWNKAGDPGETQYF.